This T cell receptor beta chain was identified during a study of CD8+ T cells in alopecia areata. Isolated RNA was reverse transcribed into cDNA used as the sequencing template. The method was immunoSEQ multiplex PCR; TCRdb's version includes in-frame clones alone and lacks a portion of them. The sample lists 120,000 or so clones, approximately 60% seen once, with 5.7% in the top ten. The CDR3 is made up of 15 amino acids. Trimming at V came to 4 bases and at J to 5 bases, leaving 6 bases not matched to a gene. Germline V gene lookup returns CDR1 SGHRS and CDR2 YFSETQ. For this clone: As yet, its antigen is unknown.

Study results and caveats: Tofacitinib produced a significant decrease in scalp clonality and in expanded CD8+ clones among the top 100. In scalp and blood, many expanded lesional clones persisted during tofacitinib. Higher clonality was seen in lesional scalp than in normal scalp, especially in alopecia totalis/universalis.

The treatment: oral pan-JAK inhibitor, 5-10 mg twice daily. The chain uses TRBV5-1 and TRBJ2-5; 12 bases are shared with TRBD1. This receptor was taken from a human donor with alopecia areata. The sequenced sample was CD4+ T cells sorted from blood, obtained at week 4, from a patient treated with tofacitinib. The CDR3 nucleotides read TGCGCCAGCAGCCCCGGGACAGGGGGCCAGGAGACCCAGTACTTC. Translated, it gives CASSPGTGGQETQYF.